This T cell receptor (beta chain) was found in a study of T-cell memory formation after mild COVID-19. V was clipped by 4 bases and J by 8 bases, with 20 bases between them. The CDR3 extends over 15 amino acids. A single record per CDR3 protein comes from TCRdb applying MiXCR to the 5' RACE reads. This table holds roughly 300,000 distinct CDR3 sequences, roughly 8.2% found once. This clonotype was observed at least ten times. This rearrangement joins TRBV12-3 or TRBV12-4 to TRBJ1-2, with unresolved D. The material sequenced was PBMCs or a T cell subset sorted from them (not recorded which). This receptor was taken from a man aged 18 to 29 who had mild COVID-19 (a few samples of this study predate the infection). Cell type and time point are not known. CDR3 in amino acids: CASSSGLGLDPGYTF. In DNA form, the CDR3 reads TGTGCCAGCAGTTCGGGTCTAGGGCTCGACCCAGGCTACACCTTC.